This note documents a single T cell receptor beta chain sequence. Its matching antigen is unknown. Generation of TCR cDNA used 5'RACE template switching (which added a universal primer site and UMIs). TCRdb ran MiXCR on the 5' RACE reads and lists one entry per CDR3 protein. The table shows under 600,000 distinct CDR3 sequences, with roughly 12% occurring only once. In germline, CDR1 is MNHEY, CDR2 SVGEGT. This CDR3 spans 11 amino acids. Trimming left V 5 bases short and J 9 bases short, with 10 bases between. This specimen belongs to a study of T cells after yellow fever vaccination. Study-wide findings and caveats: Although most clonotypes did not, a small share appeared in both CD4 and CD8 compartments. Contaminating bulk clonotypes could be abundant in FACS-sorted repertoires.

The receptor comes from a man aged 25 to 40 who received the YFV17D yellow fever vaccine. Specimen: PBMCs, collected on the day of the yellow fever booster vaccination. The rearrangement joins TRBV6-2 or TRBV6-3 to TRBJ2-5; D ambiguous. The DNA for the CDR3 is TGTGCCAGCAGTGGCGGATCGGCCCAGTACTTC. As protein: CASSGGSAQYF.